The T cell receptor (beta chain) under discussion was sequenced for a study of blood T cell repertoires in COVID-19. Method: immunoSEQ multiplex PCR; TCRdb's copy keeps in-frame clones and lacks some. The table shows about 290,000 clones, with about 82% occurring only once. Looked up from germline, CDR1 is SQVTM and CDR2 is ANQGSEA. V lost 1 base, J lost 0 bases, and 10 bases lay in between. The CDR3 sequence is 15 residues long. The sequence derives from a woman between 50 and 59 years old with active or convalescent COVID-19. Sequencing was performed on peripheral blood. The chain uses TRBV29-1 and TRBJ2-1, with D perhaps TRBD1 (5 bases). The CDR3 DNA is TGCAGCGTTGAAGGGAGACAGCGCTCCTACAATGAGCAGTTCTTC. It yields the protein CSVEGRQRSYNEQFF.